Each of the 9 T cell receptor beta chains below was sequenced from the same sample in a study of blood T cell repertoires in COVID-19. This table comes from immunoSEQ multiplex PCR, and its TCRdb copy is limited to in-frame clones, with some not included. Of around 220,000 clones listed, 70% to 90% are singletons. Sequences were obtained from peripheral blood. Receptors originate from a woman aged 40 to 55 who had recovered from COVID-19.

The chain carries TRBV29-1 and TRBJ1-3; tentatively, D is TRBD1 (5 bases). The V gene's germline CDR1 is SQVTM and CDR2 ANQGSEA. This CDR3 has 14 residues. The ends were cut back, 5 bases at V and 0 bases at J, with 11 bases in the middle. In DNA, the CDR3 is TGCAGCGTTCCCGCGGGACGCTCTGGAAACACCATATATTTT. Translated, it gives CSVPAGRSGNTIYF.

This chain connects TRBV15 to TRBJ1-5, with 7 bases lining up with TRBD1. Germline CDR1 LNHNV, CDR2 YYDKDF (reference sequence). Trimming cost V 0 bases and J 3 bases; bases outside gene matches: 8. The CDR3 runs to 17 residues. CDR3 loop: CATSRDRGAGDNQPQHF. In DNA form, the CDR3 reads TGTGCCACCAGCAGAGACAGGGGGGCGGGTGACAATCAGCCCCAGCATTTT.

The V call is TRBV18, the J call TRBJ2-7; TRBD1 agrees at 8 bases. The J segment lost 7 bases and the V segment lost 0 bases, leaving 5 bases of the junction unmatched. From germline, CDR1 is KGHSH and CDR2 LQKENI. The CDR3 spans 14 residues. CDR3: CASSPPQGAREQYF. In DNA, the CDR3 is TGTGCCAGCTCACCACCTCAGGGGGCAAGGGAGCAGTACTTC.

CDR3 sequence: CASSPEGGKEGEQYF. CDR3 DNA sequence: TGCGCCAGCAGCCCCGAGGGGGGGAAGGAGGGCGAGCAGTACTTC. The genes are TRBV4-1 and TRBJ2-7, with D tentatively TRBD2 (7 bases). The CDR3 contains 15 residues. Germline V gene sequence: CDR1 MGHRA, CDR2 YSYEKL. Trimming left V 4 bases short and J 6 bases short, with 19 bases between.

V is TRBV6-1 and J is TRBJ2-5; D ambiguous. Trimming left V 6 bases short and J 2 bases short, with 7 bases between. CDR1 MNHNS and CDR2 SASEGT come from the germline V gene. The CDR3 is made up of 12 amino acids. CDR3 nucleotides: TGTGCCAGCAGCCCCCCTCAAGAGACCCAGTACTTC. Translation gives CASSPPQETQYF.

This clone was counted between two and nine times. V usage is TRBV7-2 and J usage is TRBJ1-5; D is possibly TRBD1 (5 bases). V was pared by 1 base and J by 4 bases, with 11 bases between. The CDR3 runs 15 residues. The germline V gene has CDR1 SGHTA and CDR2 FQGNSA. The CDR3 region is CASSLDGGGNQPQHF. For the CDR3, the DNA is TGTGCCAGCAGCTTAGACGGGGGAGGGAATCAGCCCCAGCATTTT.

The rearrangement joins TRBV28 to TRBJ2-1; 9 bases agree with TRBD1. V was clipped by 4 bases and J by 8 bases; unmatched bases: 12. The CDR3 loop spans 16 amino acids. Germline V lookup: CDR1 MDHEN, CDR2 SYDVKM. The CDR3 here is CASSSSGTGRVDEQFF. The CDR3 bases are TGTGCCAGCAGTTCATCCGGGACAGGGAGGGTGGATGAGCAGTTCTTC.

This clone was seen repeatedly, ten times or more. The CDR3: CASSYGGTASLEQYF. Here the CDR3 DNA reads TGTGCCAGCAGTTACGGCGGGACAGCCTCCCTCGAGCAGTACTTC. The chain recombines TRBV6-2 or TRBV6-3 with TRBJ2-7, with D possibly being TRBD1 (7 bases). This CDR3 comprises 15 residues. Trimming left V 2 bases short and J 6 bases short, with 17 bases between. CDR1 and CDR2 (germline): MNHEY, SVGEGT.

The chain has TRBV7-9 and TRBJ1-3; D is undetermined. The CDR3 has 15 residues. The V and J ends lost 2 bases and 0 bases respectively, with 8 bases between them. The germline V gene has CDR1 SEHNR and CDR2 FQNEAQ (reference sequence). Here the CDR3 reads CASSLTALSGNTIYF. CDR3 coding DNA: TGTGCCAGCAGCTTAACAGCACTCTCTGGAAACACCATATATTTT.